The 15 T cell receptor beta chains listed next were all sequenced from one sample in a study of control samples from healthy donors and cancer patients. Using immunoSEQ multiplex PCR, the repertoire was profiled, and TCRdb retains in-frame clones only, with some absent. The sample has about 83,000 clones, about nine tenths seen once. The source material was blood. Every receptor here comes from a man aged 50-59 years in good health.

This clone was seen once. One end of the junction varies from germline; a read error may be responsible. This sample includes further DNA sequences coding for the same CDR3. The rearrangement joins TRBV7-8 to TRBJ2-5; TRBD2 agrees at 11 bases. The CDR3 covers 17 residues. CDR1 is SGHVS, CDR2 FQNEAQ, per germline. The CDR3 protein is CASSLVGVAGGTGTQYF. CDR3 nucleotide sequence: TGCGCCAGCAGCTTAGTTGGGGTAGCGGGGGGGACCGGGACCCAGTACTTC.

This clone was counted only a few times. CDR3 amino acids: CSVWEVRTEAFF. CDR3 bases: TGCAGCGTGTGGGAAGTGCGCACTGAAGCTTTCTTT. The chain joins TRBV29-1 to TRBJ1-1; D gene uncertain. The V end lost 6 bases, the J end lost 4 bases, and 12 bases lay between the germline ends. Looked up from germline, CDR1 is SQVTM and CDR2 is ANQGSEA. The CDR3 sequence is 12 residues long.

The chain couples TRBV5-6 to TRBJ1-2; D remains ambiguous. CDR3 length: 12 residues. V lost 5 bases, J lost 3 bases, and 8 bases lay in between. Per germline, CDR1 SGHDT and CDR2 YYEEEE. In DNA, the CDR3 is TGTGCCAGCAGGGGAAATGACTATGGCTACACCTTC. This translates into CASRGNDYGYTF.

V gene TRBV30 combines with J gene TRBJ2-5; D unresolved. The V and J ends lost 0 bases and 5 bases respectively, with 16 bases between them. The CDR3 is 15 amino acids. Germline V lookup: CDR1 GTSNPN, CDR2 SVGIG (reference sequence). CDR3 sequence (DNA): TGTGCCTGGAGTGTCTTAAGGAGCGTAGTGGAGACCCAGTACTTC. This encodes CAWSVLRSVVETQYF.

This rearrangement joins TRBV7-9 to TRBJ2-1; TRBD2 might be the D (5 bases). CDR1 is SEHNR, CDR2 FQNEAQ, per germline (reference sequence). V lost 8 bases, J lost 4 bases, and 15 bases lay in between. This CDR3 region has 14 residues. The CDR3: CASFGLATYNEQFF. The CDR3 DNA reads as TGTGCCAGCTTCGGACTTGCGACTTACAATGAGCAGTTCTTC.

A single count supports this clone. In DNA, the CDR3 is TGTGCCAGTCGGGATCCTAGCTCTGGGGCCAACGTCCTGACTTTC. It is translated as CASRDPSSGANVLTF. The rearrangement uses TRBV27 and TRBJ2-6, with a tentative D call TRBD2 (5 bases). Germline CDR1 MNHEY, CDR2 SMNVEV (reference sequence). Trimming shortened V by 9 bases and J by 0 bases, and 12 bases separated the two germline ends. This CDR3 has 15 residues. The whole variable domain, filled in from reference TRBV27 and TRBJ2-6, reads EAQVTQNPRYLITVTGKKLTVTCSQNMNHEYMSWYRQDPGLGLRQIYYSMNVEVTDKGDVPEGYKVSRKEKRNFPLILESPSPNQTSLYFCASRDPSSGANVLTFGAGSRLTVL.

This chain joins TRBV3-1 (or the pseudogene TRBV3-2) and TRBJ1-1; D call uncertain. The germline gives CDR1 LGHDT, CDR2 YNNKEL (reference sequence). V was shortened by 0 bases and J by 3 bases, with 5 bases between the two germline ends. This CDR3 is 13 amino acids long. The CDR3 loop reads CASSQDLDTEAFF. The DNA of the CDR3 is TGTGCCAGCAGCCAAGATCTGGACACTGAAGCTTTCTTT.

V gene TRBV5-1 combines with J gene TRBJ1-4, with no clear D. V was shortened by 4 bases and J by 8 bases, with 15 bases between the two germline ends. The germline V gene encodes CDR1 SGHRS and CDR2 YFSETQ. This CDR3 is built from 14 residues. CDR3 protein: CASSPGELREKLFF. In DNA form, the CDR3 reads TGCGCCAGCAGCCCTGGGGAGTTGCGGGAAAAACTGTTTTTT.

The chain couples TRBV30 to TRBJ1-1; 7 nucleotides match TRBD1. Trimming at V came to 3 bases and at J to 2 bases, leaving 9 bases not matched to a gene. This CDR3 is built from 15 residues. CDR1 is GTSNPN, CDR2 SVGIG, per germline (reference sequence). As DNA, the CDR3 is TGTGCCTGGAGAAAACCGGGACAGATAAACACTGAAGCTTTCTTT. Its protein is CAWRKPGQINTEAFF.

The rearrangement joins TRBV19 to TRBJ2-1, with D possibly matching TRBD2 (6 bases). CDR1 is LNHDA and CDR2 is SQIVND in the germline V gene (reference sequence). The V and J ends lost 3 bases and 8 bases respectively, with 11 bases between them. CDR3 size: 13 residues. DNA of the CDR3: TGTGCCAGTAGTATGACTAGAGTCGATGAGCAGTTCTTC. Amino acids: CASSMTRVDEQFF.

This clone was detected once. The rearrangement links TRBV5-6 to TRBJ1-1; TRBD1 matches at 9 bases. The CDR3 is 16 amino acids. V trimming: 1 base; J trimming: 4 bases; junction bases outside the gene matches: 8. The germline gives CDR1 SGHDT, CDR2 YYEEEE. The CDR3 reads CASSLTPTGGVTEAFF. CDR3 DNA sequence: TGTGCCAGCAGCTTGACCCCGACAGGGGGGGTCACTGAAGCTTTCTTT.

V is TRBV30 and J is TRBJ2-5; 10 positions agree with TRBD1. V lost 3 bases to trimming and J lost 0 bases; unmatched junction nucleotides: 1. CDR1 and CDR2 from the germline V gene are GTSNPN and SVGIG (reference sequence). There are 14 residues in the CDR3. Here the CDR3 DNA reads TGTGCCTGGAGGGGACAGGGGTACCAAGAGACCCAGTACTTC. Its protein product is CAWRGQGYQETQYF.

The chain combines TRBV10-3 with TRBJ1-6; 7 bases agree with TRBD1. The V gene's germline CDR1 is ENHRY and CDR2 SYGVKD. The V segment lost 4 bases and the J segment 4 bases; nucleotides outside the gene matches: 1. The CDR3 runs to 14 residues. The CDR3 DNA reads as TGTGCCATCAGTGGACAGGGATATAATTCACCCCTCCACTTT. It translates to CAISGQGYNSPLHF.

The gene calls are TRBV20-1 and TRBJ1-1; 7 bases map to TRBD1. V trimming: 4 bases; J trimming: 4 bases; junction bases outside the gene matches: 12. This CDR3 is built from 15 residues. Germline CDR1 reads DFQATT; CDR2 reads SNEGSKA (reference sequence). The DNA for the CDR3 is TGCAGTGCTACTGACAGACAGGGAATCGGCACTGAAGCTTTCTTT. Encoded protein: CSATDRQGIGTEAFF.

The V gene is TRBV5-1, the J gene TRBJ2-5, with unresolved D. Germline V gene sequence: CDR1 SGHRS, CDR2 YFSETQ. Trimming pared 1 base from V and 5 bases from J, leaving 12 bases between. This CDR3 region has 14 residues. The CDR3 sequence is CASSLRTKGETQYF. The CDR3, as DNA: TGCGCCAGCAGCTTGAGGACGAAAGGGGAGACCCAGTACTTC.